Following are 19 T cell receptor beta chains from one sample sequenced in a study of cytomegalovirus exposure and HLA in healthy donors. The method was immunoSEQ multiplex PCR; TCRdb's version includes in-frame clones alone and lacks a portion of them. In the table there are about 54,000 clones, roughly 90% of which are singletons. Sequencing was carried out using PBMCs. The receptors here all came from a woman aged 18-35 years in good health and CMV-seropositive.

The genes are TRBV5-1 and TRBJ2-3, with D possibly being TRBD2 (5 bases). The V end was cut by 2 bases, the J end by 6 bases, with 10 bases between. Germline V gene lookup returns CDR1 SGHRS and CDR2 YFSETQ. CDR3 size: 13 residues. CDR3 DNA sequence: TGCGCCAGCAGCTTCCAGACTAAGGATACGCAGTATTTT. Its translation is CASSFQTKDTQYF.

The rearrangement uses TRBV10-3 and TRBJ1-2, with a possible D match to TRBD1 (5 bases). The CDR3 sequence is 15 residues long. Germline V lookup: CDR1 ENHRY, CDR2 SYGVKD. Trimming shortened V by 1 base and J by 6 bases, and 15 bases separated the two germline ends. The CDR3 is CAISEFGGGSDGYTF. In nucleotides, the CDR3 is TGTGCCATCAGTGAGTTTGGGGGGGGAAGCGATGGCTACACCTTC.

This clone was seen once. J is TRBJ2-5 and V is TRBV4-3, with a weak D call TRBD1 (5 bases). V lost 1 base and J lost 0, with 9 bases in between. The CDR3 totals 15 residues. CDR1 is LGHNA and CDR2 is YSLEER in the germline V gene. CDR3 region: CASSQVTANQETQYF. The CDR3, as DNA: TGCGCCAGCAGCCAAGTGACAGCGAACCAAGAGACCCAGTACTTC.

The J gene is TRBJ2-5, the V gene TRBV29-1; 8 nucleotides line up with TRBD1. Germline loops: CDR1 SQVTM, CDR2 ANQGSEA. CDR3 size: 12 residues. V lost 2 bases and J lost 4; bases outside the gene matches: 0. CDR3 nucleotide sequence: TGCAGCGTTGAACAGGGGGCAGAGACCCAGTACTTC. Translated, it gives CSVEQGAETQYF.

The chain carries TRBV6-5 and TRBJ1-5; D remains ambiguous. This CDR3 region has 16 residues. V dropped 0 bases and J dropped 7 bases, with 16 bases sitting between them. Germline CDR1 and CDR2: MNHEY and SVGAGI. CDR3 sequence (DNA): TGTGCCAGCAGTTACTCCGGGTCGGGTGTCGGCCAGCCCCAGCATTTT. Amino acids: CASSYSGSGVGQPQHF.

The genes are TRBV7-9 and TRBJ2-3; D unresolved. Per germline, CDR1 SEHNR and CDR2 FQNEAQ (reference sequence). With 5 bases removed from V and 3 bases from J, the gap between germline ends came to 18 bases. The CDR3 totals 16 residues. CDR3 amino acids: CASSGTVGGKTDTQYF. The CDR3 DNA is TGTGCCAGCAGCGGAACCGTCGGCGGTAAAACAGATACGCAGTATTTT.

The chain has TRBV5-4 and TRBJ2-1; the match to TRBD2 covers 8 bases. The CDR3 runs 16 residues. Unmatched junction bases numbered 8, after V lost 4 bases and J lost 2 bases. Germline V lookup: CDR1 SGHNT, CDR2 YYREEE (reference sequence). DNA of the CDR3: TGTGCCAGCAGCCCTCCTGCGGGGGGCCCCTACAATGAGCAGTTCTTC. Translating it yields CASSPPAGGPYNEQFF. Full variable domain (rest looked up from reference TRBV5-4 and TRBJ2-1): ETGVTQSPTHLIKTRGQQVTLRCSSQSGHNTVSWYQQALGQGPQFIFQYYREEENGRGNFPPRFSGLQFPNYSSELNVNALELDDSALYLCASSPPAGGPYNEQFFGPGTRLTVL.

The V call is TRBV9, the J call TRBJ1-3, with D maybe TRBD1 (5 bases). This CDR3 comprises 16 residues. Germline CDR1 SGDLS, CDR2 YYNGEE. The V end lost 4 bases, the J end lost 0 bases, and 14 bases lay between the germline ends. CDR3 region: CASSPSAGNSGNTIYF. The CDR3 coding sequence is TGTGCCAGCAGCCCCTCTGCAGGGAACTCTGGAAACACCATATATTTT.

This chain uses TRBV5-1 with TRBJ2-2, with D perhaps matching TRBD1 (5 bases). The CDR3 is 20 residues long. V lost 3 bases to trimming and J lost 0 bases, with 24 bases between them. Germline V gene sequence: CDR1 SGHRS, CDR2 YFSETQ. The CDR3 bases are TGCGCCAGCAGCTCGGGTTTACGGCTAGGGGATACCGCGAACACCGGGGAGCTGTTTTTT. Its translation: CASSSGLRLGDTANTGELFF.

Comment on this clone: Other DNA variants within this sample encode the same CDR3. The chain links TRBV7-3 to TRBJ2-2, with 7 nucleotides matching TRBD1. V lost 4 bases, J lost 5 bases, and 1 base stayed unmatched. Germline V CDR1 and CDR2: SGHTA, FQGTGA. CDR3 length equals 13 residues. The CDR3 nucleotides read TGTGCCAGCAGCTCGACAGGGACCGGGGAGCTGTTTTTT. Its protein product is CASSSTGTGELFF.

The J gene is TRBJ2-5, the V gene TRBV28, with TRBD1 as a possible D gene (5 bases). V lost 2 bases and J lost 1, with 14 bases in between. Germline CDR1 reads MDHEN; CDR2 reads SYDVKM. CDR3 length: 16 amino acids. CDR3 sequence: CASSLGAGLPQETQYF. The CDR3 region has the DNA TGTGCCAGCAGTTTAGGGGCAGGGCTCCCCCAAGAGACCCAGTACTTC.

This clone has only a few counts. This chain links TRBV7-9 with TRBJ1-5; D gene ambiguous. V lost 5 bases and J lost 4, with 9 bases in between. Germline V gene lookup returns CDR1 SEHNR and CDR2 FQNEAQ (reference sequence). The CDR3 spans 13 residues. CDR3 bases: TGTGCCAGCAGCGCGGGAGGGAATCAGCCCCAGCATTTT. As protein: CASSAGGNQPQHF.

This rearrangement joins TRBV11-3 to TRBJ2-3; 8 bases align to TRBD2. The CDR3 runs 17 residues. Germline lookup yields CDR1 SGHNT and CDR2 YENEEA. Trimming at V came to 3 bases and at J to 0 bases, leaving 8 bases not matched to a gene. The CDR3 spells CASSFALGGGSTDTQYF. CDR3 nucleotide sequence: TGTGCCAGCAGCTTCGCCCTCGGGGGGGGGAGCACAGATACGCAGTATTTT.

This clone has just a few counts. The CDR3, as DNA: TGTGCCAGCAGTGGCGGGGGGGCCACAGATACGCAGTATTTT. Protein sequence: CASSGGGATDTQYF. This rearrangement joins TRBV6-4 to TRBJ2-3; TRBD2 agrees at 9 bases. Germline CDR1 MRHNA, CDR2 SNTAGT. The CDR3 is 14 amino acids. The V and J ends lost 4 bases and 2 bases, in that order; junction bases with no gene match: 1.

The chain links TRBV2 to TRBJ1-3; no clear D gene. CDR3 size: 14 residues. V was trimmed by 4 bases and J by 6 bases, leaving 13 bases between them. Germline V gene sequence: CDR1 SNHLY, CDR2 FYNNEI. CDR3 residues: CASSAPEGENTIYF. The CDR3 region has the DNA TGTGCCAGCAGTGCCCCAGAGGGCGAAAACACCATATATTTT.

The rearrangement joins TRBV5-1 to TRBJ2-7; TRBD1 matches at 8 bases. Germline-derived CDR1 and CDR2 are SGHRS and YFSETQ. The CDR3 has 15 amino acids. The V and J ends lost 5 bases and 2 bases, in that order; junction bases with no gene match: 9. The CDR3 DNA reads TGCGCCAGCAGGCTTGGGTCACAGGGGGCCTACGAGCAGTACTTC. As protein: CASRLGSQGAYEQYF.

The chain is built from TRBV19 and TRBJ2-1; a weak D match, TRBD1 (5 bases). The CDR3 contains 15 residues. V lost 3 bases and J 5 bases, leaving 14 bases between the germline ends. Germline-derived CDR1 and CDR2 are LNHDA and SQIVND (reference sequence). The CDR3 sequence: CASSIRGRHDNEQFF. The CDR3 nucleotides are TGTGCCAGTAGTATTAGGGGCCGGCACGACAATGAGCAGTTCTTC.

The V and J genes are TRBV18 and TRBJ1-5, with D tentatively TRBD1 (5 bases). CDR1 is KGHSH and CDR2 is LQKENI in the germline V gene. Trimming pared 3 bases from V and 5 bases from J, leaving 14 bases between. The CDR3 is 15 amino acids. In DNA form, the CDR3 reads TGTGCCAGCTCACCGCGGGCAGGGAGGGATCAGCCCCAGCATTTT. It encodes CASSPRAGRDQPQHF.

The sample holds a few counts of this clone. The chain links TRBV30 to TRBJ2-2; no firm D call. Deletions cut 3 bases from V and 3 bases from J, with 11 bases between. Germline CDR1 is GTSNPN and CDR2 is SVGIG (reference sequence). The CDR3 loop spans 14 amino acids. DNA of the CDR3: TGTGCCTGGAGAACAAATTCTTACACCGGGGAGCTGTTTTTT. Amino acids: CAWRTNSYTGELFF.